A single sample gave rise to the 25 T cell receptor beta chains below, sequenced in a study of blood T cell repertoires in COVID-19. Only in-frame clones appear in the TCRdb table, and some are missing; sequencing was by immunoSEQ multiplex PCR. The table lists about 56,000 clones, 84% of them singletons, with roughly 16% in the top ten. Material for sequencing was peripheral blood. The receptor set was obtained from a man aged 60 to 69 with COVID-19, enrolled during active disease.

This sequence joins TRBV9 and TRBJ2-1, with 8 bases identical to TRBD2. The germline V gene has CDR1 SGDLS and CDR2 YYNGEE. This CDR3 has 15 residues. The ends lost 3 bases at V and 3 bases at J; junction bases unmatched: 5. The CDR3 loop reads CASSAFSGIYNEQFF. CDR3 sequence (DNA): TGTGCCAGCAGCGCCTTTAGCGGGATCTACAATGAGCAGTTCTTC.

The gene calls are TRBV19 and TRBJ1-3; D is perhaps TRBD1 (6 bases). There are 16 residues in the CDR3. V was pared by 5 bases and J by 0 bases, with 14 bases between. Germline assignment: CDR1 LNHDA and CDR2 SQIVND (reference sequence). The CDR3 loop reads CASSLDSPISGNTIYF. The CDR3 nucleotides read TGTGCCAGTAGTTTGGACAGCCCGATCTCTGGAAACACCATATATTTT. The variable domain in full, completed from reference TRBV19 and TRBJ1-3, reads DGGITQSPKYLFRKEGQNVTLSCEQNLNHDAMYWYRQDPGQGLRLIYYSQIVNDFQKGDIAEGYSVSREKKESFPLTVTSAQKNPTAFYLCASSLDSPISGNTIYFGEGSWLTVV.

The chain carries TRBV2 and TRBJ2-7; 10 nucleotides line up with TRBD1. Germline V gene sequence: CDR1 SNHLY, CDR2 FYNNEI. The ends lost 2 bases at V and 1 base at J; junction bases unmatched: 11. This CDR3 comprises 18 residues. The CDR3 DNA reads TGTGCCAGCAGTGAAATAGTAACCGGGACAGGGGCTTCCTACGAGCAGTACTTC. Translating it yields CASSEIVTGTGASYEQYF. The full variable domain, its missing parts supplied by reference TRBV2 and TRBJ2-7, is EPEVTQTPSHQVTQMGQEVILRCVPISNHLYFYWYRQILGQKVEFLVSFYNNEISEKSEIFDDQFSVERPDGSNFTLKIRSTKLEDSAMYFCASSEIVTGTGASYEQYFGPGTRLTVT.

The chain links TRBV3-1 (or the pseudogene TRBV3-2) to TRBJ2-7, with TRBD2 matching 10 bases. Germline assignment: CDR1 LGHDT and CDR2 YNNKEL (reference sequence). After removal of 6 bases from V and 0 bases from J, the junction contained 5 bases not matched to a gene. The CDR3 is 15 amino acids. CDR3 amino acids: CASSRGLAVSYEQYF. The CDR3 coding sequence is TGTGCCAGCAGTCGAGGACTAGCGGTCTCCTACGAGCAGTACTTC.

The chain is built from TRBV19 and TRBJ1-2, with D possibly being TRBD1 (5 bases). There are 16 residues in the CDR3. Germline-derived CDR1 and CDR2 are LNHDA and SQIVND (reference sequence). The V and J ends lost 0 bases and 8 bases respectively, with 19 bases between them. For the CDR3, the DNA is TGTGCCAGTAGTATAGATCTATCGGAGGGTTGGGACGGCTACACCTTC. This sequence encodes CASSIDLSEGWDGYTF.

V is TRBV19 and J is TRBJ2-7; D is perhaps TRBD2 (7 bases). V was clipped by 7 bases and J by 5 bases, with 18 bases between them. The V gene's germline CDR1 is LNHDA and CDR2 SQIVND (reference sequence). The CDR3 is 14 residues long. The CDR3 DNA is TGTGCCAGTACGAGGGGGGGTACCTTAGACGAGCAGTACTTC. This translates into CASTRGGTLDEQYF.

The genes are TRBV5-4 and TRBJ2-7; the match to TRBD1 covers 12 bases. This CDR3 comprises 16 residues. With 4 bases clipped from V and 6 bases from J, the junction kept 11 bases outside the gene matches. The V gene's germline CDR1 is SGHNT and CDR2 YYREEE (reference sequence). CDR3 residues: CASSPPYGTGGSEQYF. CDR3 DNA: TGTGCCAGCAGCCCACCTTATGGGACAGGGGGCTCCGAGCAGTACTTC.

The chain combines TRBV4-1 with TRBJ2-2; no clear D gene. Germline V CDR1 and CDR2: MGHRA, YSYEKL. V lost 7 bases and J 5 bases, leaving 14 bases between the germline ends. The CDR3 totals 14 residues. CDR3 loop: CASTGTVRTGELFF. CDR3 DNA: TGCGCCAGCACCGGAACAGTGAGAACCGGGGAGCTGTTTTTT.

This chain uses TRBV4-2 with TRBJ2-5, with TRBD2 matching 9 bases. This CDR3 spans 18 amino acids. The ends lost 0 bases at V and 5 bases at J; junction bases unmatched: 13. Germline CDR1 and CDR2: LGHNA and YNFKEQ. CDR3 bases: TGTGCCAGCAGCCAAGATCTAAGGGGAGCGGGGGGAGGCGAGACCCAGTACTTC. Amino acids: CASSQDLRGAGGGETQYF.

CDR3 loop: CASSLEAGPNQPQHF. As DNA, the CDR3 is TGTGCCAGCAGTTTGGAGGCGGGACCCAATCAGCCCCAGCATTTT. This rearrangement joins TRBV28 to TRBJ1-5; possible D gene TRBD1, 5 bases. The CDR3 runs 15 residues. V was shortened by 3 bases and J by 3 bases, with 12 bases between the two germline ends. The germline CDR1 and CDR2 sequences are MDHEN and SYDVKM.

The V gene is TRBV19, the J gene TRBJ2-7, with 7 bases that match TRBD1. The V and J ends lost 6 bases and 4 bases, in that order; junction bases with no gene match: 9. The germline V gene encodes CDR1 LNHDA and CDR2 SQIVND (reference sequence). The CDR3 extends over 14 amino acids. CDR3: CASRPRDRGYEQYF. Written as DNA, the CDR3 is TGTGCCAGTAGGCCGAGGGACAGAGGGTACGAGCAGTACTTC.

This chain connects TRBV16 to TRBJ1-2; no clear D. The CDR3 covers 14 residues. Deletions cut 4 bases from V and 0 bases from J, with 9 bases between. Germline CDR1 and CDR2: KGHSY and FQNENV. CDR3 bases: TGTGCCAGCAGCCGCCGGGTGGCTAACTATGGCTACACCTTC. Its protein product is CASSRRVANYGYTF. Full variable domain (remainder filled in from reference TRBV16 and TRBJ1-2): GEEVAQTPKHLVRGEGQKAKLYCAPIKGHSYVFWYQQVLKNEFKFLISFQNENVFDETGMPKERFSAKCLPNSPCSLEIQATKLEDSAVYFCASSRRVANYGYTFGSGTRLTVV.

This rearrangement joins TRBV9 to TRBJ1-6; no reliable D call. Germline loops: CDR1 SGDLS, CDR2 YYNGEE. V was clipped by 5 bases and J by 11 bases, with 14 bases between them. The CDR3 runs to 13 residues. For the CDR3, the DNA is TGTGCCAGCAGACTAAGCGGGGATACACCCCTCCACTTT. Protein product: CASRLSGDTPLHF.

The J gene is TRBJ2-3, the V gene TRBV6-5, with 7 bases lining up with TRBD1. The CDR3 has 13 amino acids. The germline CDR1 and CDR2 sequences are MNHEY and SVGAGI. Trimming at V came to 5 bases and at J to 4 bases, leaving 3 bases not matched to a gene. In DNA form, the CDR3 reads TGTGCCAGCAGTCCCACAGGGGCAGATACGCAGTATTTT. This codes for CASSPTGADTQYF.

The chain couples TRBV28 to TRBJ1-2; D gene ambiguous. Germline CDR1 is MDHEN and CDR2 is SYDVKM. V was clipped by 2 bases and J by 0 bases, with 7 bases between them. There are 14 residues in the CDR3. The CDR3 region is CASSLTQTNYGYTF. The CDR3 nucleotides read TGTGCCAGCAGTTTAACCCAGACTAACTATGGCTACACCTTC.

V and J are TRBV11-2 and TRBJ2-1, with D tentatively TRBD1 (6 bases). The V gene lost 0 bases and the J gene lost 4 bases, with 10 bases spanning the gap. This CDR3 is built from 15 residues. Looked up from germline, CDR1 is SGHAT and CDR2 is FQNNGV. CDR3 region: CASSLEGQNYNEQFF. In DNA form, the CDR3 reads TGTGCCAGCAGCTTAGAGGGACAAAATTACAATGAGCAGTTCTTC.

The chain joins TRBV6-5 to TRBJ1-2; TRBD1 agrees at 9 bases. V trimming: 5 bases; J trimming: 2 bases; junction bases outside the gene matches: 6. CDR3 length equals 15 residues. Germline CDR1 reads MNHEY; CDR2 reads SVGAGI. Here the CDR3 DNA reads TGTGCCAGCAGTAAGCCGGGACAGGGAAACTATGGCTACACCTTC. Its protein is CASSKPGQGNYGYTF.

In its sample, this clone was seen once. V usage is TRBV5-5 and J usage is TRBJ2-2, with D possibly matching TRBD2 (5 bases). The CDR3 has 14 amino acids. V was pared by 5 bases and J by 5 bases, with 13 bases between. CDR1 is SGHKS and CDR2 is YYEKEE in the germline V gene (reference sequence). CDR3 sequence reads: CASRELVYTGELFF. The CDR3 region has the DNA TGTGCCAGCAGAGAACTAGTTTATACCGGGGAGCTGTTTTTT.

The rearrangement uses TRBV30 and TRBJ1-1; D is undetermined. The germline V and J ends were trimmed by 7 bases and 2 bases, with 14 bases remaining between them. This CDR3 spans 13 amino acids. In germline, CDR1 is GTSNPN, CDR2 SVGIG (reference sequence). The CDR3 protein is CALSQPLNTEAFF. For the CDR3, the DNA is TGTGCCTTGTCACAGCCTCTTAACACTGAAGCTTTCTTT.

The chain recombines TRBV30 with TRBJ2-3; D remains ambiguous. This CDR3 is built from 12 residues. Per the germline V gene, CDR1 is GTSNPN and CDR2 is SVGIG (reference sequence). Deletions cut 2 bases from V and 2 bases from J, with 5 bases between. The CDR3 region is CAWSMATDTQYF. The CDR3 DNA follows: TGTGCCTGGAGTATGGCCACAGATACGCAGTATTTT.

V usage is TRBV7-9 and J usage is TRBJ1-2; D is unresolved. Germline V lookup: CDR1 SEHNR, CDR2 FQNEAQ (reference sequence). V lost 3 bases to trimming and J lost 6 bases, with 23 bases between them. The CDR3 sequence is 17 residues long. The CDR3 nucleotides are TGTGCCAGCAGCTTGGGAGGCAGCCGGGGAACTAGGGATGGCTACACCTTC. It is translated as CASSLGGSRGTRDGYTF. Filled out from reference TRBV7-9 and TRBJ1-2, the complete variable domain reads DTGVSQNPRHKITKRGQNVTFRCDPISEHNRLYWYRQTLGQGPEFLTYFQNEAQLEKSRLLSDRFSAERPKGSFSTLEIQRTEQGDSAMYLCASSLGGSRGTRDGYTFGSGTRLTVV.

The V gene is TRBV24-1, the J gene TRBJ2-6; 7 bases map to TRBD1. V was clipped by 7 bases and J by 9 bases; unmatched bases: 14. Germline CDR1 reads KGHDR; CDR2 reads SFDVKD. This CDR3 has 16 amino acids. For the CDR3, the DNA is TGTGCCACCAGCCTAGGGGGCCAAACCCAGTTCAACGTCCTGACTTTC. Translated: CATSLGGQTQFNVLTF.

A single count supports this clone. The gene calls are TRBV19 and TRBJ1-6; a possible D gene is TRBD1 (6 bases). CDR3 length equals 18 residues. Germline V gene data show CDR1 as LNHDA and CDR2 as SQIVND (reference sequence). Trimming pared 7 bases from V and 0 bases from J, leaving 19 bases between. For the CDR3, the DNA is TGTGCCAGTATCCCAAAAATTGACAGGCCCTCCTATAATTCACCCCTCCACTTT. Encoded protein: CASIPKIDRPSYNSPLHF.

The V call is TRBV11-2, the J call TRBJ2-3; D is ambiguous. This CDR3 region has 13 residues. Trimming cost V 1 base and J 2 bases, with 4 bases left between them. Germline V CDR1 and CDR2: SGHAT, FQNNGV. In DNA form, the CDR3 reads TGTGCCAGCAGCTTAGGAGTCACAGATACGCAGTATTTT. It translates to CASSLGVTDTQYF.

The chain carries TRBV5-1 and TRBJ1-6; D call uncertain. The germline V and J ends were trimmed by 0 bases and 9 bases, with 16 bases remaining between them. CDR3 size: 16 residues. Per the germline V gene, CDR1 is SGHRS and CDR2 is YFSETQ. Here the CDR3 reads CASSLEPGREGSPLHF. DNA of the CDR3: TGCGCCAGCAGCTTGGAACCAGGACGGGAAGGTTCACCCCTCCACTTT.